These 4 T cell receptor beta chains originate from one sample sequenced in a study of post-analysis software for immune sequencing data. Unique molecular identifiers tagged the TCR beta cDNA libraries. In TCRdb, the PCR reads were re-called with MiXCR into one record per CDR3 protein. The sample gives 600,000 to 700,000 distinct CDR3 sequences, over 45% of which show up once; about 11% is in the top ten. Their specific antigens are unknown. Study results and limitations: The five TRBV segments detected at higher frequency in patients than in controls included TRBV5-6, TRBV5-1 and TRBV20-1.

Material: blood. The source is a girl aged 2 to 9 with multiple sclerosis.

The V and J genes are TRBV25-1 and TRBJ1-5, with D possibly being TRBD1 (6 bases). The CDR3 runs 14 residues. CDR1 is MGHDK and CDR2 is SYGVNS in the germline V gene. V dropped 7 bases and J dropped 7 bases, with 17 bases sitting between them. The CDR3 DNA reads as TGTGCCAGCACTGGAGGGGGGGCCGGGCAGCCCCAGCATTTT. Protein sequence: CASTGGGAGQPQHF.

The chain has TRBV5-1 and TRBJ2-7; D is unclear. Gene TRBJ2-5 matches the end of the DNA better, so the J call may be wrong. Looked up from germline, CDR1 is SGHRS and CDR2 is YFSETQ. The CDR3 loop spans 13 amino acids. This CDR3 is CASSPQAEKTQYF. In DNA, the CDR3 is TGCGCCAGCAGCCCCCAGGCTGAAAAGACCCAGTACTTC.

The rearrangement links TRBV2 to TRBJ2-7; no clear D. Germline-derived CDR1 and CDR2 are SNHLY and FYNNEI. The germline V and J ends were trimmed by 2 bases and 4 bases, with 6 bases remaining between them. The CDR3 extends over 12 amino acids. DNA for the CDR3: TGTGCCAGCAGTGAACAAAGTTACGAGCAGTACTTC. This translates into CASSEQSYEQYF. Full variable domain (remainder filled in from reference TRBV2 and TRBJ2-7): EPEVTQTPSHQVTQMGQEVILRCVPISNHLYFYWYRQILGQKVEFLVSFYNNEISEKSEIFDDQFSVERPDGSNFTLKIRSTKLEDSAMYFCASSEQSYEQYFGPGTRLTVT.

The rearrangement joins TRBV7-3 to TRBJ1-5; TRBD1 matches at 9 bases. V lost 5 bases to trimming and J lost 6 bases; unmatched junction nucleotides: 11. Germline CDR1 reads SGHTA; CDR2 reads FQGTGA. CDR3 size: 16 residues. The CDR3 DNA is TGTGCCAGCAGCACCCTTCCCGGGACAGGGACTCAGCCCCAGCATTTT. Translation gives CASSTLPGTGTQPQHF.